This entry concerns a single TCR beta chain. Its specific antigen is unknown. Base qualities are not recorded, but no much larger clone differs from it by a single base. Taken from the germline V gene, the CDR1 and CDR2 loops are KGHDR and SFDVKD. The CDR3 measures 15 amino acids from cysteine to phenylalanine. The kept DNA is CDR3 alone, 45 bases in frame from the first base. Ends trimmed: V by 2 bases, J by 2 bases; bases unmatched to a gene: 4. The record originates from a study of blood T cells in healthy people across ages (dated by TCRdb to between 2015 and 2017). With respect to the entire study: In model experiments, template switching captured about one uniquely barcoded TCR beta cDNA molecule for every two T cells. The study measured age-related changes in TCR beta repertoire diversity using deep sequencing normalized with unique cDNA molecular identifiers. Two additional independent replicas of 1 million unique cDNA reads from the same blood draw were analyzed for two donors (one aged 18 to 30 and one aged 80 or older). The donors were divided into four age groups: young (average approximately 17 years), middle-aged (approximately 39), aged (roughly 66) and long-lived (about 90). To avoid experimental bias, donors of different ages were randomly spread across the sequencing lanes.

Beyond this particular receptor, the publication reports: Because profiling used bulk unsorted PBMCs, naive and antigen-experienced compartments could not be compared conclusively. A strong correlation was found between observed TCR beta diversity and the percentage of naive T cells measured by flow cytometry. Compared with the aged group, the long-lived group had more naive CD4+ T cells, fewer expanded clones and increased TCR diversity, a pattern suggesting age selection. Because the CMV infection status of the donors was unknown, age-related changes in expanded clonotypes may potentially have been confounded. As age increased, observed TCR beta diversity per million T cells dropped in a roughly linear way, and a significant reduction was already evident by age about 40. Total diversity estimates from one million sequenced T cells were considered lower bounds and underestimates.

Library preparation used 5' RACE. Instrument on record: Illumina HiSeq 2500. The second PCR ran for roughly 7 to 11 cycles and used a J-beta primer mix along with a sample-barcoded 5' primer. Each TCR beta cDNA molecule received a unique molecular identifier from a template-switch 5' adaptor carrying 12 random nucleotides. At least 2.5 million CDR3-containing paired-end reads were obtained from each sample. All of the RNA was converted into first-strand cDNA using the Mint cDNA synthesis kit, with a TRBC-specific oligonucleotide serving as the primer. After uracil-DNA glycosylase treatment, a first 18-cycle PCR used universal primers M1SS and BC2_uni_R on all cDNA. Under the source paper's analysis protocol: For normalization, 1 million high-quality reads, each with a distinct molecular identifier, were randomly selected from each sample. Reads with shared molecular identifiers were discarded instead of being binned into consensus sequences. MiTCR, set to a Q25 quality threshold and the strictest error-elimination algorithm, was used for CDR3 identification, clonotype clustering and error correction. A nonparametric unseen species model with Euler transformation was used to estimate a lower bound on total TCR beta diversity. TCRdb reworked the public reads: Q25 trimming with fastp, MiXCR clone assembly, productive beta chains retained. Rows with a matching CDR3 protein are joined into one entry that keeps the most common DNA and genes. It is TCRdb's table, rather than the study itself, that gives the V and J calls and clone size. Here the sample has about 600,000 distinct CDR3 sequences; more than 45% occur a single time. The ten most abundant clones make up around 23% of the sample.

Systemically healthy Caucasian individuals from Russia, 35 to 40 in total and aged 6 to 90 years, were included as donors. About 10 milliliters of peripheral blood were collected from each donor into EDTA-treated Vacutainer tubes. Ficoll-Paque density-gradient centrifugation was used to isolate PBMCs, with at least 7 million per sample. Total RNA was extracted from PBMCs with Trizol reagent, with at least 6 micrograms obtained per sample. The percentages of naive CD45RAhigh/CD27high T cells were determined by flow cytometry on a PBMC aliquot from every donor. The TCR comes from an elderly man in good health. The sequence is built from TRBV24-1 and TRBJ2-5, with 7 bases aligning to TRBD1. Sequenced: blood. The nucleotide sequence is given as TGTGCCACCAGTGATTCCGACAGGGCTCAAGAGACCCAGTACTTC. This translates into CATSDSDRAQETQYF.